The 9 T cell receptor beta chains below come from one sample, sequenced in a study of shared clonotypes between healthy human individuals. TCRdb keeps only in-frame clones here, not all; method: immunoSEQ multiplex PCR. Among roughly 500,000 clones listed, roughly 95% were seen once. The sample consisted of naive CD4+ T cells sorted from blood. Subset reported: CD45RA+ positively selected. These TCRs come from a woman aged 30 to 39 in good health.

The chain has TRBV30 and TRBJ1-6, with D possibly matching TRBD1 (5 bases). The CDR3 runs 13 residues. V gave up 1 base and J gave up 5 bases, with 6 bases separating them. The germline gives CDR1 GTSNPN, CDR2 SVGIG (reference sequence). CDR3 nucleotide sequence: TGTGCCTGGAGTGAACAGGATAATTCACCCCTCCACTTT. It encodes CAWSEQDNSPLHF. Supplemented by reference TRBV30 and TRBJ1-6, the full variable domain reads SQTIHQWPATLVQPVGSPLSLECTVEGTSNPNLYWYRQAAGRGLQLLFYSVGIGQISSEVPQNLSASRPQDRQFILSSKKLLLSDSGFYLCAWSEQDNSPLHFGNGTRLTVT.

V gene TRBV4-1 combines with J gene TRBJ2-3; unclear D gene. The CDR3 length is 11 residues. Germline V gene data show CDR1 as MGHRA and CDR2 as YSYEKL. The V end was cut by 1 base, the J end by 7 bases, with 3 bases between. CDR3 DNA: TGCGCCAGCAGCCAAGGTAATACGCAGTATTTT. Translating gives CASSQGNTQYF.

The CDR3: CATSVAGSDGYEQYF. DNA for the CDR3: TGTGCCACCTCTGTTGCGGGATCTGACGGCTACGAGCAGTACTTC. The rearrangement joins TRBV28 to TRBJ2-7, with D possibly matching TRBD2 (6 bases). Per germline, CDR1 MDHEN and CDR2 SYDVKM. Trimming took 10 bases from V and 3 from J, leaving 22 bases between them. The CDR3 runs 15 residues.

V usage is TRBV25-1 and J usage is TRBJ2-7, with a tentative D call TRBD2 (6 bases). Trimming stripped 1 base from V and 5 bases from J, with 12 bases between. The germline V gene encodes CDR1 MGHDK and CDR2 SYGVNS. The CDR3 has 14 amino acids. The CDR3 DNA reads as TGTGCCAGCAGTGAATCCGGGAGTATCGACGAGCAGTACTTC. Translated: CASSESGSIDEQYF.

CDR3 DNA sequence: TGTGCCAGTACAGGGGGAAGACACGGCTACACCTTC. Its translation: CASTGGRHGYTF. This chain connects TRBV19 to TRBJ1-2; TRBD1 agrees at 7 bases. CDR3 length equals 12 residues. The trim removed 7 bases at V and 8 bases at J, leaving 7 bases unmatched. The V gene's germline CDR1 is LNHDA and CDR2 SQIVND (reference sequence).

The V and J genes are TRBV7-2 and TRBJ2-5; 11 bases fit TRBD2. The J call could be wrong; TRBJ2-7 is a better fit for the DNA end. CDR3 length equals 15 residues. CDR1 is SGHTA and CDR2 is FQGNSA in the germline V gene. The CDR3 here is CASSRGTSGFYEQYF. In DNA, the CDR3 is TGTGCCAGCAGCCGCGGGACTAGCGGATTCTACGAGCAGTACTTC.

The chain couples TRBV13 to TRBJ2-3; TRBD2 matches 8 bases. Unmatched junction bases numbered 16, after V lost 5 bases and J lost 6 bases. Germline V gene sequence: CDR1 PRHDT, CDR2 FYEKMQ (reference sequence). The CDR3 contains 17 residues. DNA for the CDR3: TGTGCCAGCAGCCGCCCCCCCCTAGCGGGTGGGACGGATACGCAGTATTTT. It encodes CASSRPPLAGGTDTQYF. Based on the CDR3 plus reference TRBV13 and TRBJ2-3, the full variable domain is AAGVIQSPRHLIKEKRETATLKCYPIPRHDTVYWYQQGPGQDPQFLISFYEKMQSDKGSIPDRFSAQQFSDYHSELNMSSLELGDSALYFCASSRPPLAGGTDTQYFGPGTRLTVL.

This chain uses TRBV29-1 with TRBJ2-3; D remains ambiguous. Germline lookup yields CDR1 SQVTM and CDR2 ANQGSEA. The length of the CDR3 is 12 residues. Deletions cut 4 bases from V and 12 bases from J, with 17 bases between. CDR3 sequence reads: CSVVTDSFIQYF. In DNA, the CDR3 is TGCAGCGTTGTAACCGACTCCTTCATACAGTATTTT.

The chain carries TRBV18 and TRBJ1-2; D gene uncertain. Trimming stripped 3 bases from V and 6 bases from J, with 5 bases between. This CDR3 has 11 residues. Per germline, CDR1 KGHSH and CDR2 LQKENI. The CDR3 spells CASSPLDGYTF. The DNA of the CDR3 is TGTGCCAGCTCACCCTTAGATGGCTACACCTTC.